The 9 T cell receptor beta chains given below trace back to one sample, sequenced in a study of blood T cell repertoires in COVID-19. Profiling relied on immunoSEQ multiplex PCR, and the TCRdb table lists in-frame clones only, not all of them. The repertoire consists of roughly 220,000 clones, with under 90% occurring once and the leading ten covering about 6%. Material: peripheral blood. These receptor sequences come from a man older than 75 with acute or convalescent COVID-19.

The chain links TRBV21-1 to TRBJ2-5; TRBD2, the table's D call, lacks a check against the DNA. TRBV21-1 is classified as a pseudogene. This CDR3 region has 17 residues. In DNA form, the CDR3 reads TGTGCCAGCAGCAAAGAAGGGGGGGTCCCGTACCAAGAGACCCAGTACTTC. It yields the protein CASSKEGGVPYQETQYF.

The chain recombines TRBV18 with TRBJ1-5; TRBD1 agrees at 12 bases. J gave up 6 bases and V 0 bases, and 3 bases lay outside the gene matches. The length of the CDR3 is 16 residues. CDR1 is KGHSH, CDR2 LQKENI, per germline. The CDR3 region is CASSPPGTGGFQPQHF. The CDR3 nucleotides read TGTGCCAGCTCACCACCGGGGACAGGGGGCTTTCAGCCCCAGCATTTT.

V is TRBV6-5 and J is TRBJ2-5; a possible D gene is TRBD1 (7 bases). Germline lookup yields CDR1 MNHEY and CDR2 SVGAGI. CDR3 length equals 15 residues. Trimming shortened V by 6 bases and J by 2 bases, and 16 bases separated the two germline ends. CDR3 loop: CASRSGGTVQETQYF. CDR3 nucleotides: TGTGCCAGCAGGAGTGGGGGGACAGTACAAGAGACCCAGTACTTC.

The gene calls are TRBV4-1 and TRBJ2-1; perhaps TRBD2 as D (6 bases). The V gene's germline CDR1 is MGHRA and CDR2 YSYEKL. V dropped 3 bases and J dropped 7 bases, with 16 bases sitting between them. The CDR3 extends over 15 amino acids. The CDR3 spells CASSQTNLAGNEQFF. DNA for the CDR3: TGCGCCAGCAGCCAGACCAACCTCGCGGGGAATGAGCAGTTCTTC.

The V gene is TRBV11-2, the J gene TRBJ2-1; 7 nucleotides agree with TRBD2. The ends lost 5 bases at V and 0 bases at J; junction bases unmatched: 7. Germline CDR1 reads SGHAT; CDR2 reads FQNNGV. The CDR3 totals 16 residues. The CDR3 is CASSVSGGSSYNEQFF. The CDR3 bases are TGTGCCAGCAGCGTCTCCGGGGGGAGCTCCTACAATGAGCAGTTCTTC.

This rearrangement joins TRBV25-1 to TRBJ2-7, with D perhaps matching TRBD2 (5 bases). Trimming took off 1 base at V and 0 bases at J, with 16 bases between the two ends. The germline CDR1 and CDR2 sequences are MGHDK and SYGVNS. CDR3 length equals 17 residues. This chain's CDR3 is CASSEWYGESPSYEQYF. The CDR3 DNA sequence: TGTGCCAGCAGTGAATGGTACGGGGAGAGCCCCTCCTACGAGCAGTACTTC.

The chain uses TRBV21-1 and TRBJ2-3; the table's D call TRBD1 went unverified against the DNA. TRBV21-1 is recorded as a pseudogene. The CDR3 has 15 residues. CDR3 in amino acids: CASRGQDQSTDTQYF. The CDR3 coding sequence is TGTGCCAGCAGAGGACAGGACCAGAGCACAGATACGCAGTATTTT.

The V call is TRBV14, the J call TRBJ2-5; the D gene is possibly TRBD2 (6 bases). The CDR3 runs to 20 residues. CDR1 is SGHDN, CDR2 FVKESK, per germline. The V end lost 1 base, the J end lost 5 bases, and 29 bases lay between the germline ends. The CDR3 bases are TGTGCCAGCAGCCAAGTCCGCGGGACGGACGAGTTCTGGGTACGGGAGACCCAGTACTTC. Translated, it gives CASSQVRGTDEFWVRETQYF.

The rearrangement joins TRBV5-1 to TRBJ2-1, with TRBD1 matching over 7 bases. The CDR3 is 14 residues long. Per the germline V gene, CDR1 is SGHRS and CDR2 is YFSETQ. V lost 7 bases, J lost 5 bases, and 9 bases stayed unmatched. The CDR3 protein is CASGRFQGDNEQFF. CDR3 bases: TGCGCCAGCGGACGCTTTCAGGGGGACAATGAGCAGTTCTTC.